This is a list of T cell receptor beta chains from one sample in a study of OX40 agonist ivuxolimab in advanced cancers. Clones were read by immunoSEQ multiplex PCR, and TCRdb kept only the in-frame ones, dropping some. The table lists 80,000 to 100,000 clones, around nine tenths of them singletons. This material consisted of CD4+ or CD8+ T cells sorted from blood, taken in a trial of the OX40 agonist ivuxolimab. Receptors originate from an adult with an advanced solid tumor such as melanoma, head and neck, liver or kidney cancer. Both conserved end residues are trimmed from each CDR3.

J gene: TRBJ2-3; V gene: TRBV12-2; CDR3 protein: ASLQCPSLTRHTDTQY
J gene: TRBJ1-1; V gene: TRBV7-9; CDR3 protein: ASSSRASNTEAF
J gene: TRBJ1-4; V gene: TRBV10-3; CDR3 protein: AISDRLVTNEKLF
J gene: TRBJ1-2; V gene: TRBV10-1; CDR3 protein: ASSASPGTGGAYT
J gene: TRBJ1-1; V gene: TRBV21-1; CDR3 protein: ASSSTGQVRGTEAF
J gene: TRBJ1-1; V gene: TRBV18; CDR3 protein: ASSPLKVGGPMNTEAF
J gene: TRBJ1-5; V gene: TRBV5-4; CDR3 protein: ASSLGTGSGQPQH
J gene: TRBJ1-5; V gene: TRBV7-2; CDR3 protein: ASSLGQGGGQPQH
J gene: TRBJ2-2; V gene: TRBV2; CDR3 protein: ASVTGGPGFTGELF
J gene: TRBJ1-2; V gene: TRBV18; CDR3 protein: ASSPGDRIVYGYT
J gene: TRBJ1-1; V gene: TRBV6-5; CDR3 protein: ASMKGLNMNTEAF
J gene: TRBJ2-7; V gene: TRBV4-1; CDR3 protein: ASSQDHTGLGASYEQY
J gene: TRBJ2-2; V gene: TRBV6-6; CDR3 protein: ASGLMGLSPGELF
J gene: TRBJ2-5; V gene: TRBV5-4; CDR3 protein: ASSQQGPETQY
J gene: TRBJ1-1; V gene: TRBV6-5; CDR3 protein: ASSTPTGGGTEAF
J gene: TRBJ2-1; V gene: TRBV4-3; CDR3 protein: ASSRTGGTYNEQF
J gene: TRBJ2-3; V gene: TRBV7-2; CDR3 protein: ASSLARSDTQY
J gene: TRBJ2-7; V gene: TRBV19; CDR3 protein: ASTLTAATYEQY
J gene: TRBJ1-1; V gene: TRBV14; CDR3 protein: ASSRTGLEAF
J gene: TRBJ2-5; V gene: TRBV7-3; CDR3 protein: ASSLNGADQETQY
J gene: TRBJ1-1; V gene: TRBV6-6; CDR3 protein: ATRFRATEAF
J gene: TRBJ2-5; V gene: TRBV9; CDR3 protein: ASSSGAEETQY
J gene: TRBJ2-5; V gene: TRBV10-3; CDR3 protein: AISEALAAQETQY
J gene: TRBJ1-2; V gene: TRBV5-8; CDR3 protein: ASSTWTANYGYT
J gene: TRBJ2-2; V gene: TRBV7-2; CDR3 protein: ASSLGQGFTGELF
J gene: TRBJ2-5; V gene: TRBV7-2; CDR3 protein: ASSPTGWGQASQETQY
J gene: TRBJ1-1; V gene: TRBV21-1; CDR3 protein: ASSKAEGKNTEAF
J gene: TRBJ1-5; V gene: TRBV30; CDR3 protein: AWGNNQPQH
J gene: TRBJ2-2; V gene: TRBV5-1; CDR3 protein: ASSLALSSNTGELF
J gene: TRBJ2-5; V gene: TRBV2; CDR3 protein: ATAGGTLKTQY
J gene: TRBJ1-1; V gene: TRBV4-2; CDR3 protein: ASSQDSVMATEAF
J gene: TRBJ1-2; V gene: TRBV7-2; CDR3 protein: ASTQTGQEGDGYT
J gene: TRBJ2-2; V gene: TRBV11-3; CDR3 protein: ASSPLGQRTGELF
J gene: TRBJ1-5; V gene: TRBV27; CDR3 protein: ASSLESGAQPQH
J gene: TRBJ2-1; V gene: TRBV6-6; CDR3 protein: ASRTAGTGGSSEQF
J gene: TRBJ2-4; V gene: TRBV7-9; CDR3 protein: ASSQLPGQVAKNIQY
J gene: TRBJ2-3; V gene: TRBV5-1; CDR3 protein: ASSLEASGGADTQY
J gene: TRBJ2-2; V gene: TRBV10-3; CDR3 protein: AIGTSGYTGELF
J gene: TRBJ1-3; V gene: TRBV5-1; CDR3 protein: ASSPFGPSISGNTIY
J gene: TRBJ2-7; V gene: TRBV27; CDR3 protein: ASSFPGTGVYEQY
J gene: TRBJ2-1; V gene: TRBV7-7; CDR3 protein: ASSSDGRNEQF
J gene: TRBJ2-5; V gene: TRBV10-3; CDR3 protein: AISESKYGSAQETQY
J gene: TRBJ2-3; V gene: TRBV5-6; CDR3 protein: ASSLEPRTSGGARGTQY
J gene: TRBJ1-5; V gene: TRBV5-4; CDR3 protein: ASSLGRESSNQPQH
J gene: TRBJ2-2; V gene: TRBV11-3; CDR3 protein: ASSSPGANTGELF
J gene: TRBJ1-2; V gene: TRBV19; CDR3 protein: ASSIVQTVNYGYT
J gene: TRBJ2-2; V gene: TRBV6-4; CDR3 protein: ASSVLAEINTGELF
J gene: TRBJ1-4; V gene: TRBV7-2; CDR3 protein: ASSQGQGVEKLF
J gene: TRBJ2-4; V gene: TRBV7-2; CDR3 protein: ASSSSATDIQY
J gene: TRBJ1-2; V gene: TRBV10-2; CDR3 protein: ASSELRAGNGYT
J gene: TRBJ1-2; V gene: TRBV7-9; CDR3 protein: ASSRGDYGYT
J gene: TRBJ2-1; V gene: TRBV7-2; CDR3 protein: ASSAGRGHYNEQF
J gene: TRBJ2-5; V gene: TRBV2; CDR3 protein: ASSEEMAGAGETQY
J gene: TRBJ2-5; V gene: TRBV30; CDR3 protein: AWSGTAQETQY
J gene: TRBJ2-3; V gene: TRBV5-1; CDR3 protein: ASSFGASGVRDTQY
J gene: TRBJ2-2; V gene: TRBV19; CDR3 protein: ASSIGSANTGELF
J gene: TRBJ2-5; V gene: TRBV13; CDR3 protein: ASSSRQVLQETQY
J gene: TRBJ1-1; V gene: TRBV2; CDR3 protein: ASSESANFNTEAF